This entry lists 13 T cell receptor beta chains sequenced from one sample in a study of blood T cell repertoires in COVID-19. TCRdb's copy holds only in-frame clones and misses some; the assay was immunoSEQ multiplex PCR. The sample carries almost 250,000 clones, approximately 85% recorded once. Sequenced input: PBMCs or T cells enriched from blood (not recorded which). The receptors stem from a woman aged 50 to 60 with acute COVID-19.

The genes are TRBV2 and TRBJ1-6; perhaps TRBD1 as D (6 bases). The CDR3 covers 14 residues. Germline CDR1 and CDR2: SNHLY and FYNNEI. Deletions cut 6 bases from V and 6 bases from J, with 12 bases between. The CDR3 spells CASRAKGVNSPLHF. The CDR3 DNA reads as TGTGCCAGCAGGGCCAAGGGGGTTAATTCACCCCTCCACTTT. The full variable domain, rest sourced from reference TRBV2 and TRBJ1-6, is EPEVTQTPSHQVTQMGQEVILRCVPISNHLYFYWYRQILGQKVEFLVSFYNNEISEKSEIFDDQFSVERPDGSNFTLKIRSTKLEDSAMYFCASRAKGVNSPLHFGNGTRLTVT.

The J gene is TRBJ1-2, the V gene TRBV14, with TRBD1 matching over 8 bases. This CDR3 contains 13 residues. V dropped 6 bases and J dropped 4; count of bases not matched to a gene: 4. Germline CDR1 is SGHDN and CDR2 is FVKESK. The CDR3 sequence: CASRRTGRYGYTF. CDR3 in DNA: TGTGCCAGCAGACGGACAGGGCGCTATGGCTACACCTTC. Combining the CDR3 with reference TRBV14 and TRBJ1-2 gives the whole variable domain EAGVTQFPSHSVIEKGQTVTLRCDPISGHDNLYWYRRVMGKEIKFLLHFVKESKQDESGMPNNRFLAERTGGTYSTLKVQPAELEDSGVYFCASRRTGRYGYTFGSGTRLTVV.

V gene TRBV2 combines with J gene TRBJ2-7; 7 bases align to TRBD1. The germline gives CDR1 SNHLY, CDR2 FYNNEI. CDR3 length equals 15 residues. V shed 3 bases, J shed 6 bases, and the junction held 11 bases outside the gene matches. In nucleotides, the CDR3 is TGTGCCAGCAGTGAGAGGAACAGGGGCCTCCCCGAGCAGTACTTC. Translating it yields CASSERNRGLPEQYF.

V is TRBV7-9 and J is TRBJ2-5; the D is unclear. The CDR3 totals 14 residues. V lost 1 base and J 2 bases, leaving 8 bases between the germline ends. Per germline, CDR1 SEHNR and CDR2 FQNEAQ (reference sequence). CDR3 sequence: CASSLDGRQETQYF. CDR3 nucleotide sequence: TGTGCCAGCAGCTTAGATGGCAGGCAAGAGACCCAGTACTTC.

The gene calls are TRBV5-1 and TRBJ2-6; D might be TRBD2 (5 bases). V dropped 1 base and J dropped 4 bases, with 6 bases sitting between them. The CDR3 extends over 14 amino acids. Germline V gene data show CDR1 as SGHRS and CDR2 as YFSETQ. The CDR3 loop reads CASSLWEGANVLTF. CDR3 bases: TGCGCCAGCAGCTTGTGGGAGGGGGCCAACGTCCTGACTTTC.

This clone was counted a single time. The V gene is TRBV30, the J gene TRBJ1-2; D perhaps matches TRBD1 (5 bases). CDR1 is GTSNPN and CDR2 is SVGIG in the germline V gene (reference sequence). The CDR3 runs 14 residues. V lost 0 bases and J lost 4, with 12 bases in between. The CDR3 protein is CAWSVLGAAYGYTF. The CDR3 DNA sequence: TGTGCCTGGAGTGTATTAGGGGCTGCCTATGGCTACACCTTC.

The rearrangement joins TRBV19 to TRBJ2-6; the D is unclear. The CDR3 extends over 11 amino acids. V was pared by 8 bases and J by 12 bases, with 11 bases between. Germline values: CDR1 LNHDA, CDR2 SQIVND (reference sequence). The CDR3 nucleotides read TGTGCCAGTGGGCACTCAGTCGTCCTGACTTTC. Translated: CASGHSVVLTF.

V is TRBV5-1 and J is TRBJ2-5, with 7 bases that match TRBD1. With V trimmed by 3 bases and J by 4 bases, 9 bases remained unmatched. Germline CDR1 is SGHRS and CDR2 is YFSETQ. The CDR3 has 15 amino acids. The CDR3 sequence: CASSSGQLSVETQYF. Here the CDR3 DNA reads TGCGCCAGCAGCTCGGGACAGCTTAGTGTAGAGACCCAGTACTTC.

This chain links TRBV6-5 with TRBJ2-5, with 9 bases matching TRBD2. The V and J ends lost 11 bases and 4 bases, in that order; junction bases with no gene match: 8. This CDR3 spans 13 amino acids. Germline V gene lookup returns CDR1 MNHEY and CDR2 SVGAGI. The CDR3 DNA reads as TGTGCCGTAAAGGGACTAGCCGGAGAGACCCAGTACTTC. This gives the protein CAVKGLAGETQYF.

This sequence joins TRBV2 and TRBJ1-4; D gene unclear. V dropped 2 bases and J dropped 8 bases, with 12 bases sitting between them. This CDR3 has 14 residues. Germline V gene data show CDR1 as SNHLY and CDR2 as FYNNEI. The DNA of the CDR3 is TGTGCCAGCAGTGAACGGGGATGGAGCGAAAAACTGTTTTTT. As protein: CASSERGWSEKLFF.

CDR3 DNA sequence: TGTGCCAGCAGTTTATCCTCAGGGAATTTGAACTATGGCTACACCTTC. It encodes CASSLSSGNLNYGYTF. The chain joins TRBV28 to TRBJ1-2; a possible D gene is TRBD1 (5 bases). V was shortened by 1 base and J by 2 bases, with 14 bases between the two germline ends. Germline V gene sequence: CDR1 MDHEN, CDR2 SYDVKM. The CDR3 runs 16 residues.

Ten or more counts support this clone. This rearrangement joins TRBV5-1 to TRBJ2-1; a weak D match, TRBD2 (5 bases). Germline CDR1 reads SGHRS; CDR2 reads YFSETQ. The CDR3 is made up of 12 amino acids. With 2 bases removed from V and 7 bases from J, the gap between germline ends came to 7 bases. CDR3 in amino acids: CASSLPGNEQFF. The CDR3 DNA sequence: TGCGCCAGCAGCTTACCGGGGAATGAGCAGTTCTTC.

The chain carries TRBV7-2 and TRBJ2-2; 10 nucleotides agree with TRBD2. This CDR3 has 18 amino acids. V trimming: 2 bases; J trimming: 1 base; junction bases outside the gene matches: 7. CDR1 and CDR2 (germline): SGHTA, FQGNSA. Here the CDR3 DNA reads TGTGCCAGCAGCTTAAGGGGCCTAGCGGGGGTGAACACCGGGGAGCTGTTTTTT. This encodes CASSLRGLAGVNTGELFF.